This T cell receptor (beta chain) was found in a study of cytomegalovirus exposure and HLA in healthy donors. Study-level points and caveats: Confirmation was obtained in vitro that a few CMV-associated chains are specific for CMV antigens. The listing of roughly 160 TCR beta chains classed them as cytomegalovirus-associated. The classifier reportedly diagnosed cytomegalovirus status with high sensitivity and specificity.

Of note for this clone: No antigen is known for it. Distinct nucleotide sequences in the sample also encode this CDR3.

Assay used: immunoSEQ multiplex PCR; TCRdb lists only in-frame clones, some missing. The sample carries under 250,000 clones, around four fifths recorded once. This CDR3 has 14 residues. In germline, CDR1 is SGHRS, CDR2 YFSETQ. The V and J ends lost 0 bases and 6 bases respectively, with 9 bases between them. The rearrangement joins TRBV5-1 to TRBJ2-2; D is possibly TRBD2 (6 bases). The TCR sequence derives from a woman aged 18-35 years in good health and CMV-seronegative. What was sequenced was PBMCs. CDR3 protein: CASSLDGGPGELFF. In DNA form, the CDR3 reads TGCGCCAGCAGCTTGGACGGGGGACCCGGGGAGCTGTTTTTT.